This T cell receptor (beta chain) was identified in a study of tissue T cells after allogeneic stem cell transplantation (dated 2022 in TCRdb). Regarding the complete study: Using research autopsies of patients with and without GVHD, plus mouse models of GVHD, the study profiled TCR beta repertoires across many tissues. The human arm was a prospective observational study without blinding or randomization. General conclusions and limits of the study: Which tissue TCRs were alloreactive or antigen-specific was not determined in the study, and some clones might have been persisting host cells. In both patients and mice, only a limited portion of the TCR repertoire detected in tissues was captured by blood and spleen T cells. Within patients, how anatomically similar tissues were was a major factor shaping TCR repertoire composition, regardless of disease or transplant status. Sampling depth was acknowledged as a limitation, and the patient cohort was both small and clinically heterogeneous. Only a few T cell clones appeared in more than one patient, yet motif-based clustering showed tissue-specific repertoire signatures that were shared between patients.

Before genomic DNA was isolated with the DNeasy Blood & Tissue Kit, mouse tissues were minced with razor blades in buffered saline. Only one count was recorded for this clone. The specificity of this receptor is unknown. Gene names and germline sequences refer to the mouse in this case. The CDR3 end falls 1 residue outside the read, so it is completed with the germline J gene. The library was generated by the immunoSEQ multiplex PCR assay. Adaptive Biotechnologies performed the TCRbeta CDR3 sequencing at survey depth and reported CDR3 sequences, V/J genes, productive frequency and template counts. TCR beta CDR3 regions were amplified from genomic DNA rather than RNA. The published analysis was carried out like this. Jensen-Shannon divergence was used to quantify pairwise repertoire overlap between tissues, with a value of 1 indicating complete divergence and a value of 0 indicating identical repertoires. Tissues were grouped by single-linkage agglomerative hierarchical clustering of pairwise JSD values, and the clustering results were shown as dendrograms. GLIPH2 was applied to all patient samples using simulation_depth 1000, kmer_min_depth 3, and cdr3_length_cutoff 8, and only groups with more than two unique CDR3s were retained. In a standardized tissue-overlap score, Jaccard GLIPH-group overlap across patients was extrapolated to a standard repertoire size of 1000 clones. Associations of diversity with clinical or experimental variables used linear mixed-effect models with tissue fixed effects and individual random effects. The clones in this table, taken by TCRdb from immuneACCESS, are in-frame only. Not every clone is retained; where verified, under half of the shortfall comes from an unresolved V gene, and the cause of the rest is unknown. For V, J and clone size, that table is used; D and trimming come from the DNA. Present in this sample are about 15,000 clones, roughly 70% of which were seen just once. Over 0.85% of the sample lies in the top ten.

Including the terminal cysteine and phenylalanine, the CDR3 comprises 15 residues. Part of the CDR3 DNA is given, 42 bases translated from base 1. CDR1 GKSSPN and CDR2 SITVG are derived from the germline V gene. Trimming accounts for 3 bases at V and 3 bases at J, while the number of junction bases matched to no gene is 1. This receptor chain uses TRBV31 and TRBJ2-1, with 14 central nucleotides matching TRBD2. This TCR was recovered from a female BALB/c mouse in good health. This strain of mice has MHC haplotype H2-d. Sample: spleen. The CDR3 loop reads CAWRGTGGAYAEQFF. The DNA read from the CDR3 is TGTGCCTGGAGGGGGACTGGGGGGGCCTATGCTGAGCAGTTC. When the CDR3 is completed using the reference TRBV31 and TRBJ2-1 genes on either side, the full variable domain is AQTIHQWPVAEIKAVGSPLSLGCTIKGKSSPNLYWYWQATGGTLQQLFYSITVGQVESVVQLNLSASRPKDDQFILSTEKLLLSHSGFYLCAWRGTGGAYAEQFFGPGTRLTVL.